This T cell receptor (beta chain) was captured in a study of shared clonotypes between healthy human individuals. Produced via immunoSEQ multiplex PCR; TCRdb's table is partial and in-frame only. Among some 2,100,000 clones, about 94% were seen once, and the ten largest hold roughly 0.13%. Donors included only healthy HIV-negative adults lacking recent acute infections or vaccinations. Input material: naive CD4+ T cells sorted from blood. Subset described: CD45RA+ positively selected. This receptor was obtained from a man aged 18 to 29 in good health.

The CDR3 region has the DNA TGTGCCAGCTCCCCCCAGCGGGACACAGATACGCAGTATTTT. This gives the protein CASSPQRDTDTQYF. The chain employs TRBV18 and TRBJ2-3; 7 bases match TRBD2. The J segment lost 2 bases and the V segment lost 6 bases, leaving 5 bases of the junction unmatched. Per the germline V gene, CDR1 is KGHSH and CDR2 is LQKENI. The CDR3 sequence is 14 residues long.